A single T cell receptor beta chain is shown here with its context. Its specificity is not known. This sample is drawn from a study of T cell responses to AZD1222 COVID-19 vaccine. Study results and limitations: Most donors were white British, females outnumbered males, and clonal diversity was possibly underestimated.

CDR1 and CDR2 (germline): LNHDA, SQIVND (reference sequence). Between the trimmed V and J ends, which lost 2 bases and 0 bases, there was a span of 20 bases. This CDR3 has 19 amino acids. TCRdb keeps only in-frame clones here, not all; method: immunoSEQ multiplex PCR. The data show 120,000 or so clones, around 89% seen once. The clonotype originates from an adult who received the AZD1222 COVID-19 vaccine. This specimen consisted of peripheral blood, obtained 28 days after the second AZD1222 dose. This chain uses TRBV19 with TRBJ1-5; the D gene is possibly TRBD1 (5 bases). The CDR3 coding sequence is TGTGCCAGTAGTATACGTCTGGGTAGGGGAGGGTATAGCAATCAGCCCCAGCATTTT. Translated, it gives CASSIRLGRGGYSNQPQHF.